The rows below give T cell receptor beta chains drawn from one sample of a study of blood T cell repertoires in COVID-19. Produced via immunoSEQ multiplex PCR; TCRdb's table is partial and in-frame only. Among around 140,000 clones listed, approximately 84% were seen once. The sample was peripheral blood. These receptors all stem from a human donor with acute or convalescent COVID-19. The donor label of this sample is uncertain. Each CDR3 is given with its conserved first and last residue. Fields, in order: V gene, J gene, clone size, D gene, CDR3 protein, CDR3 DNA. D genes are given only for firm matches. Clone size, where shown, is once, few, many, or a class for clones that have expanded.

>TRBV7-6|TRBJ2-2|-|-
CASSLGGRGTGELFF
TGTGCCAGCAGCTTAGGTGGAAGAGGTACCGGGGAGCTGTTTTTT
>TRBV12-3/TRBV12-4|TRBJ1-1|-|-
CASSFGLNTEAFF
TGTGCCAGCAGTTTTGGACTTAACACTGAAGCTTTCTTT
>TRBV7-3|TRBJ2-1|-|TRBD1
CASSPGQGVSYNEQFF
TGTGCCAGCAGCCCGGGACAGGGGGTCTCCTACAATGAGCAGTTCTTC
>TRBV6-6|TRBJ1-5|-|TRBD1
CASSSTGGRSNQPQHF
TGTGCCAGCAGCTCGACAGGGGGCAGGAGCAATCAGCCCCAGCATTTT
>TRBV18|TRBJ2-7|-|-
CASSPSYGGSYTYEQYF
TGTGCCAGCTCACCCTCCTACGGGGGTAGTTATACCTACGAGCAGTACTTC
>TRBV24-1|TRBJ2-1|-|TRBD2
CATRSGGAFNEQFF
TGTGCCACCCGGAGCGGGGGGGCGTTCAATGAGCAGTTCTTC
>TRBV19|TRBJ1-2|-|TRBD1
CASSPTQGAGGYTF
TGTGCCAGTAGCCCTACCCAGGGGGCGGGAGGCTACACCTTC
>TRBV5-1|TRBJ1-2|-|TRBD1
CASSLTGEDSYGYTF
TGCGCCAGCAGCTTGACAGGGGAAGATAGCTATGGCTACACCTTC
>TRBV4-2|TRBJ1-2|-|-
CASSQDRGGARYTF
TGTGCCAGCAGCCAAGATCGAGGTGGGGCTCGCTACACCTTC
>TRBV5-6|TRBJ2-1|-|TRBD2
CASSSLAGDHNEQFF
TGTGCCAGCAGCTCGCTAGCGGGAGACCACAATGAGCAGTTCTTC
>TRBV6-5|TRBJ1-5|-|-
CASSYSFRYQPQHF
TGTGCCAGCAGTTACTCATTTCGGTATCAGCCCCAGCATTTT
>TRBV18|TRBJ1-6|-|TRBD1
CASSPNGQDNSPLHF
TGTGCCAGCTCACCAAACGGACAGGATAATTCACCCCTCCACTTT
>TRBV24-1|TRBJ1-5|-|-
CATSDVYLEPQHF
TGTGCCACCAGTGATGTATATTTAGAGCCCCAGCATTTT
>TRBV15|TRBJ1-2|-|-
CATSRDPFGGNYGYTF
TGTGCCACCAGCAGAGATCCCTTTGGGGGGAACTATGGCTACACCTTC
>TRBV5-1|TRBJ2-5|-|-
CASSLRLETQYF
TGCGCCAGCAGCTTGCGTCTAGAGACCCAGTACTTC
>TRBV29-1|TRBJ1-1|-|-
CSVFAGLSFTEAFF
TGCAGCGTGTTCGCCGGGTTAAGTTTCACTGAAGCTTTCTTT
>TRBV13|TRBJ1-2|-|-
CASSVTGNYGYTF
TGTGCCAGCAGCGTAACGGGGAACTATGGCTACACCTTC
>TRBV7-2|TRBJ2-1|-|-
CASSLHAGLSSYNEQFF
TGTGCCAGCAGCTTGCATGCTGGACTAAGCTCCTACAATGAGCAGTTCTTC
>TRBV7-2|TRBJ2-3|-|TRBD2
CASSLRLAGGDTQYF
TGTGCCAGCAGCTTAAGACTAGCGGGGGGGGATACGCAGTATTTT
>TRBV6-2/TRBV6-3|TRBJ2-7|-|TRBD2
CASSSNGGIGEQYF
TGTGCCAGCAGTTCTAACGGGGGGATCGGCGAGCAGTACTTC
>TRBV19|TRBJ1-5|-|-
CASSPNHGADNQPQHF
TGTGCCAGTAGCCCCAACCATGGGGCAGACAATCAGCCCCAGCATTTT
>TRBV6-6|TRBJ1-1|-|-
CASSSGYGTEAFF
TGTGCCAGCAGCTCAGGGTATGGCACTGAAGCTTTCTTT
>TRBV5-8|TRBJ1-6|-|-
CASSLAQGVGLWNSPLHF
TGTGCCAGCAGCTTGGCACAGGGAGTGGGGCTATGGAATTCACCCCTCCACTTT
>TRBV5-6|TRBJ2-7|-|-
CASSLGRVHEQYF
TGTGCCAGCAGCTTGGGCAGGGTTCACGAGCAGTACTTC
>TRBV28|TRBJ1-2|-|-
CASNQYQAGDGYTF
TGTGCCAGCAACCAATACCAGGCAGGGGATGGCTACACCTTC
>TRBV6-6|TRBJ2-5|-|TRBD2
CASSNPAGGEETQYF
TGTGCCAGCAGTAACCCCGCGGGAGGGGAAGAGACCCAGTACTTC
>TRBV4-1|TRBJ2-5|-|-
CASSQPELGQETQYF
TGCGCCAGCAGCCAGCCTGAACTAGGGCAAGAGACCCAGTACTTC
>TRBV7-9|TRBJ1-1|-|TRBD1
CASSPGQGEVTEAFF
TGTGCCAGCAGCCCCGGACAGGGAGAGGTCACTGAAGCTTTCTTT
>TRBV5-4|TRBJ2-3|once|TRBD2
CATRPGGGTDTQYF
TGTGCCACCCGCCCGGGGGGGGGCACAGATACGCAGTATTTT
>TRBV7-2|TRBJ2-5|once|-
CASSPGGVGETQYF
TGTGCCAGCAGTCCAGGAGGGGTCGGAGAGACCCAGTACTTC
>TRBV28|TRBJ2-7|-|-
CASSLRRQYLGYEQYF
TGTGCCAGCAGTTTACGCAGACAGTACCTGGGGTACGAGCAGTACTTC
>TRBV27|TRBJ1-2|-|-
CASSLTEGYGYTF
TGTGCCAGCAGTTTGACGGAGGGCTATGGCTACACCTTC
>TRBV6-5|TRBJ1-6|few|-
CASSPGAGNSPLHF
TGTGCCAGCAGCCCAGGGGCGGGTAATTCACCCCTCCACTTT
>TRBV28|TRBJ1-5|-|TRBD1
CASSLWGQGENQPQHF
TGTGCCAGCAGTTTATGGGGACAGGGGGAAAATCAGCCCCAGCATTTT
>TRBV19|TRBJ1-4|once|-
CASSPRAGDEKLFF
TGTGCCAGTAGCCCTCGGGCGGGGGATGAAAAACTGTTTTTT
>TRBV5-1|TRBJ1-5|-|TRBD1
CASSPGQGGQPQHF
TGCGCCAGCAGCCCTGGACAGGGCGGACAGCCCCAGCATTTT
>TRBV27|TRBJ2-1|-|TRBD2
CASSRGTSGAYNEQFF
TGTGCCAGCAGTCGAGGTACTAGCGGGGCTTACAATGAGCAGTTCTTC
>TRBV27|TRBJ2-1|-|TRBD1
CASSSRDRLYNEQFF
TGTGCCAGCAGTTCCCGGGACAGACTCTACAATGAGCAGTTCTTC
>TRBV5-5|TRBJ1-4|-|-
CASSTDPGTVIATNEKLFF
TGTGCCAGCAGCACCGATCCCGGGACTGTTATTGCAACTAATGAAAAACTGTTTTTT
>TRBV30|TRBJ1-1|once|-
CAWGKTRGGMNTEAFF
TGTGCCTGGGGGAAAACTAGAGGGGGTATGAACACTGAAGCTTTCTTT
>TRBV18|TRBJ2-1|-|-
CASSPDMGNEQFF
TGTGCCAGCTCACCGGACATGGGGAATGAGCAGTTCTTC